This section outlines one T cell receptor (beta chain) sequence together with its context. Antigen unknown. The sample is drawn from a study of T-cell memory formation after mild COVID-19. This CDR3 is 15 amino acids long. V lost 6 bases to trimming and J lost 10 bases; unmatched junction nucleotides: 9. CDR1 and CDR2 from the germline V gene are SGHRS and YFSETQ. TCRdb redid the calling of the 5' RACE reads with MiXCR, one entry per CDR3 protein. The data contain tens of thousands of distinct CDR3 sequences, about 15% of them singletons. General observations from the study: Clones contracting across day 15 to 85 had a balanced CD4/CD8 profile; later expanding clones leaned CD4+.

The source of this sequence is a young man who had mild COVID-19 (a few samples of this study predate the infection). Cell type and time point are not known. The V and J genes are TRBV5-1 and TRBJ2-1; 14 bases fit TRBD2. Sequenced material: PBMCs or a T cell subset sorted from them (not recorded which). The CDR3 region is CASKRPGLAGAEQFF. Written as DNA, the CDR3 is TGCGCCAGCAAAAGGCCGGGACTAGCGGGGGCCGAGCAGTTCTTC.